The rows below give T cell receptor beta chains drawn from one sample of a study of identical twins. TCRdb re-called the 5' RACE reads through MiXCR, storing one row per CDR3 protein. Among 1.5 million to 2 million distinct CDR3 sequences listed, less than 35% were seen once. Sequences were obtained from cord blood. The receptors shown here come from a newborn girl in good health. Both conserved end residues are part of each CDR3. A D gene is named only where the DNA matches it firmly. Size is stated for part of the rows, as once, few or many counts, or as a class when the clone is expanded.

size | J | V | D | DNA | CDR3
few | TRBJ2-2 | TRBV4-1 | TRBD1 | TGCGCCAGCAGCCATAACCGGGACAGGCTTCATTCCGGGGAGCTGTTTTTT | CASSHNRDRLHSGELFF
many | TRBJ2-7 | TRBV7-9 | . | TGTGCCAGCAGCTACCGGGACAACTCCTACGAGCAGTACTTC | CASSYRDNSYEQYF
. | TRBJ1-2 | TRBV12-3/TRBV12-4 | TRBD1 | TGTGCCAGCAGTTTTTCAAGGGACAGACGCCACTATGGCTACACCTTC | CASSFSRDRRHYGYTF
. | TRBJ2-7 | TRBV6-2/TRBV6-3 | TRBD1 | TGTGCCAGCAAAGGGACAGGGACTCCCTACGAGCAGTACTTC | CASKGTGTPYEQYF
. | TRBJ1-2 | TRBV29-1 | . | TGCAGCGTTGTTCCCGGGGTGAACTATGGCTACACCTTC | CSVVPGVNYGYTF
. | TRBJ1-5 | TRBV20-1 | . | TGCAGTGCTAGTCCGTATAGCAATCAGCCCCAGCATTTT | CSASPYSNQPQHF
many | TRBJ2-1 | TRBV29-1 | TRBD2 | TGCAGCGTCTTCTTACTAGCGGGAGGGCCGGGCTCCTACAATGAGCAGTTCTTC | CSVFLLAGGPGSYNEQFF
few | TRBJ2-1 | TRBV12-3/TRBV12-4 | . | TGTGCCAGCCGGTCCCCCAATGAGCAGTTCTTC | CASRSPNEQFF
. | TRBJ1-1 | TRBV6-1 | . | TGTGCCAGCACCTGGGACCGCGCGAACACTGAAGCTTTCTTT | CASTWDRANTEAFF
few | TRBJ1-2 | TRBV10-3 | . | TGTGCCATCAGTGCGAGTGGACGGGGATATGGCTACACCTTC | CAISASGRGYGYTF
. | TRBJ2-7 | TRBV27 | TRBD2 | TGTGCCAGCAGTTTATGGGGGGGAGAGTTGGTCTACGAGCAGTACTTC | CASSLWGGELVYEQYF
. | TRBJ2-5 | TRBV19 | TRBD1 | TGTGCCAGTAGTGGGGACAGGGCAACTGAGACCCAGTACTTC | CASSGDRATETQYF
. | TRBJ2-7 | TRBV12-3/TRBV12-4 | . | TGTGCCAGCAGTTTGGGCAAGACAGTCTCCTACGAGCAGTACTTC | CASSLGKTVSYEQYF
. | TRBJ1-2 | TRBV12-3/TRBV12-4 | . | TGTGCCAGCAGTTCAACAGGGCGCACTAACTATGGCTACACCTTC | CASSSTGRTNYGYTF
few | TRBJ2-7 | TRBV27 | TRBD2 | TGTGCCAGCAGTTTATTCGGGAGGGCCTACGAGCAGTACTTC | CASSLFGRAYEQYF
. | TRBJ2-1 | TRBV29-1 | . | TGCAGCGTTTCCAGGGGCGAAGGTTACAATGAGCAGTTCTTC | CSVSRGEGYNEQFF
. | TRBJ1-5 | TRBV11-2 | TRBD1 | TGTGCCAGCAGTAGGACAGGGGGCAAGGTTCAGCCCCAGCATTTT | CASSRTGGKVQPQHF
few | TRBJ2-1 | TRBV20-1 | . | TGCAGTGCTAGAGAGCGGGTCCCACTCTCCTACAATGAGCAGTTCTTC | CSARERVPLSYNEQFF
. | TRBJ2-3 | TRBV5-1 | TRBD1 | TGCGCCAGCAGCTGGGGACAGGGGGTAGATACGCAGTATTTT | CASSWGQGVDTQYF
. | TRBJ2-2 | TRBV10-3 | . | TGTGCCATCCATAATTACGGGGGCACCGGGGAGCTGTTTTTT | CAIHNYGGTGELFF
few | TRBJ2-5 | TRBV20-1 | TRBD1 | TGCAGTGCTAGCCAACCGGGACAGGGGCTGTGGGAGACCCAGTACTTC | CSASQPGQGLWETQYF
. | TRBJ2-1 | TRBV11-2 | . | TGTGCCAGCAGCGAGGTGAACTACAATGAGCAGTTCTTC | CASSEVNYNEQFF
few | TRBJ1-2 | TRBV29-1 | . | TGCAGCGTTAGTTCCGTGGGAGGGTTTCTCGAAAATGGCTACACCTTC | CSVSSVGGFLENGYTF
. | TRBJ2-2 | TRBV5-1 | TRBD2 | TGCGCCAGCAGCGCGACTAGCGGGATCCGCACCGGGGAGCTGTTTTTT | CASSATSGIRTGELFF
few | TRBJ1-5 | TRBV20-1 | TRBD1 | TGCAGTGCTAGAAAAGGGACAGCGGGCAATCAGCCCCAGCATTTT | CSARKGTAGNQPQHF
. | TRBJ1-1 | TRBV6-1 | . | TGTGCCAGCAGTGATCGACAGGTCATGAACACTGAAGCTTTCTTT | CASSDRQVMNTEAFF
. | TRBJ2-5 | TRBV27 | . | TGTGCCAGCAGGCGAAGACTCGGGGAGACCCAGTACTTC | CASRRRLGETQYF
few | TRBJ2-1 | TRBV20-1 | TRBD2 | TGCAGTGCTAGCTGGACTAGCGGGGGGGCCCCCTACAATGAGCAGTTCTTC | CSASWTSGGAPYNEQFF
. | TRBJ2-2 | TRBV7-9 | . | TGTGCCAGCTATGAGGTCCGAGAGCTGTTTTTT | CASYEVRELFF
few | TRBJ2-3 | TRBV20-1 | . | TGCAGTGCTAGAGTGGTGAGCACAGATACGCAGTATTTT | CSARVVSTDTQYF
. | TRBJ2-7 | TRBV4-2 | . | TGTGCCAGCAGCCGCCGGGGCAACCATTTCTACGAGCAGTACTTC | CASSRRGNHFYEQYF
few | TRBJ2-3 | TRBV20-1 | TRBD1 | TGCAGTGCCAAACCGGGACAGGGCTTTTGGGATACGCAGTATTTT | CSAKPGQGFWDTQYF
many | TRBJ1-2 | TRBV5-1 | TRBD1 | TGCGCCAGCAGCTTGGGGACAGGGACTAACTATGGCTACACCTTC | CASSLGTGTNYGYTF
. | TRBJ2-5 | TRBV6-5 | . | TGTGCCAGCAGTTATGAAGGGAGGAGAAAAGAGATCCAGTACTTC | CASSYEGRRKEIQYF
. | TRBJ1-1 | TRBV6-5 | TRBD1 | TGTGCCAGCAGTTACTTCCGGGACAGGAACACTGAAGCTTTCTTT | CASSYFRDRNTEAFF
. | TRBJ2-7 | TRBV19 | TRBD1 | TGTGCCAGTAGGGACAGGGAAAACGAGCAGTACTTC | CASRDRENEQYF
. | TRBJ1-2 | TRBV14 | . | TGTGCCAGCAGCCAAGGGGAGACAGGCCGGTTAGGGGGCTACACCTTC | CASSQGETGRLGGYTF
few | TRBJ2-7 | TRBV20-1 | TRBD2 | TGCAGTGCTACCCCACTAGCGGGAGGCTCCCGTTACGAGCAGTACTTC | CSATPLAGGSRYEQYF
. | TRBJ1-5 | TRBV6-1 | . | TGTGCCGGGGGGAGAGGGTCTCAGCCCCAGCATTTT | CAGGRGSQPQHF
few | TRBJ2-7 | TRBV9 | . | TGTGCCAGCAGCTCGTATTTAGCGCCGGGTGGTGAGCAGTACTTC | CASSSYLAPGGEQYF
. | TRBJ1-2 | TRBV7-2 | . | TGTGCCAGCAGCCGAAAGGTACTGGATTCCTATGGCTACACCTTC | CASSRKVLDSYGYTF
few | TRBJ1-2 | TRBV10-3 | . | TGTGCCATCAGGCCCAGAGTTCCCTTCGAACGGACAAACTATGGCTACACCTTC | CAIRPRVPFERTNYGYTF
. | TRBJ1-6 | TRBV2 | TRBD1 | TGTGCCAGTCTCTTGACAGGGCAGGTCAATTCACCCCCCCACTTT | CASLLTGQVNSPPHF
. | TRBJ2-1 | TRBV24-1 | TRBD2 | TGTGCCACCGGAAGCGGGAGAGCTGTTGGGCAGTTCTTC | CATGSGRAVGQFF
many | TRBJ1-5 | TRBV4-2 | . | TGTGCCAGCAGCCAAGATACGGGCAGTCAGCCCCAGCATTTT | CASSQDTGSQPQHF
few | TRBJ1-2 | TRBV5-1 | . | TGCGCCAGCAGCTTGGCCCGCAGGGTGCAGGACTATGGCTACACCTTC | CASSLARRVQDYGYTF
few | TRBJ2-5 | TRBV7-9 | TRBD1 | TGTGCCAGCAGCTTCCGCGACAGGGAGCAAGAGACCCAGTACTTC | CASSFRDREQETQYF
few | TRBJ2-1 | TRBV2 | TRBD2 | TGTGCCAGCAGTGGCGCTAGCGGGGGGGTTAAGCAGTTCTTC | CASSGASGGVKQFF
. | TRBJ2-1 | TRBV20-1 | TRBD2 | TGCAGTGCTAGAAGGACTAGCGGGATCCCTAACAATGAGCAGTTCTTC | CSARRTSGIPNNEQFF
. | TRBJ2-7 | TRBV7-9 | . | TGTGCCAGCAGCTTAGGTCCCCATAGGCAGACCAACGAGCAGTACTTC | CASSLGPHRQTNEQYF
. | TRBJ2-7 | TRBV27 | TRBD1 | TGTGCCAGCAGCTACCGTAGAACAGGGGGCCCTATGTACGAGCAGTACTTC | CASSYRRTGGPMYEQYF
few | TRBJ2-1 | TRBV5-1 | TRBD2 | TGCGCCAGCAGCTTGGCTGTCAGGCGGGGGGATGAGCAGTTCTTC | CASSLAVRRGDEQFF
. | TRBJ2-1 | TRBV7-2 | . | TGTGCCAGCAGCCCCAGAGGTCGGGCGAGCTCCTACAATGAGCAGTTCTTC | CASSPRGRASSYNEQFF
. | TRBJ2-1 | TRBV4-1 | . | TGCGCCAGCAGCCAGGACACTGAGCAGTTCTTC | CASSQDTEQFF
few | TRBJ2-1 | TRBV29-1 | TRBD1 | TGCAGCGTTGGGGACAGGGCTGGGAATGAGCAGTTCTTC | CSVGDRAGNEQFF
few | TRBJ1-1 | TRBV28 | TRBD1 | TGTGCCAGCAGTTTAGCAGGGGGCGTTGAAGCTTTCTTT | CASSLAGGVEAFF
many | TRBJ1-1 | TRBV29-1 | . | TGCAGCGTATGGGGACAATCAAGAAACACTGAAGCTTTCTTT | CSVWGQSRNTEAFF
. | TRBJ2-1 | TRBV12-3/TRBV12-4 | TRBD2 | TGTACCAGCAGGACTAGCGGGAGCTACAATGAGCAGTTCTTC | CTSRTSGSYNEQFF
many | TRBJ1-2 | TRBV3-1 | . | TGTGCCAGCAGCCGGGACACCCTCTATGGCTACACCTTC | CASSRDTLYGYTF